What follows is one T cell receptor beta chain and its context. What it recognizes is unknown. Diagnoses rested on clinical symptoms, serum thyroxine and TRAb, thyroid ultrasound and orbital computed tomography. This sample was taken from a study of T cells in Graves' hyperthyroidism and ophthalmopathy. Whole-study findings and limits: Expanded thyroid clonotypes (above 0.001) were mostly also found in blood. It was a median about 6 months before onset that the model predicted ophthalmopathy. In the analysis, a 13 V-J model separated ophthalmopathy from stable hyperthyroidism.

This CDR3 is built from 15 residues. The V and J ends lost 3 bases and 7 bases, in that order; junction bases with no gene match: 5. CDR1 and CDR2 from the germline V gene are SGHAT and FQNNGV. Amplified TCR beta CDR3 regions derived from RNA transcripts. The study used the HTBI primer set for a first-round RT-PCR of the TCR CDR3. MiXCR was run by TCRdb on the multiplex PCR reads, yielding one entry per CDR3 protein. This table holds around 660,000 distinct CDR3 sequences, just under 45% found once. This sequence was found in an adult man with Graves' disease, either hyperthyroidism or ophthalmopathy (not recorded which). The sequenced material came from peripheral blood or thyroid tissue (not recorded which). The V gene is TRBV11-2, the J gene TRBJ1-6, with 8 positions matching TRBD1. CDR3 loop: CASSFWTGLNSPLHF. Here the CDR3 DNA reads TGTGCCAGCAGCTTTTGGACAGGGTTAAATTCACCCCTCCACTTT.